The T cell receptor beta chain under discussion was sequenced for a study of OX40 agonist ivuxolimab in advanced cancers. This clone was detected once. As yet, its antigen is unknown. Using immunoSEQ multiplex PCR, the repertoire was profiled, and TCRdb retains in-frame clones only, with some absent. The sample lists fewer than 55,000 clones; approximately 90% were seen once. V lost 0 bases, J lost 5 bases, and 4 bases stayed unmatched. The CDR3 is 15 amino acids. Germline V gene lookup returns CDR1 MNHNS and CDR2 SASEGT. General observations from the study: Low normalized T-cell clonal expansion also characterized some of the nonresponders.

This material consisted of CD4+ or CD8+ T cells sorted from blood, taken in a trial of the OX40 agonist ivuxolimab. The chain joins TRBV6-1 to TRBJ2-1; 7 bases align to TRBD2. The TCR was taken from an adult with an advanced solid tumor such as melanoma, head and neck, liver or kidney cancer. Written as DNA, the CDR3 is TGTGCCAGCAGTGAAGCGGGGGGGAGGAACAATGAGCAGTTCTTC. Translating gives CASSEAGGRNNEQFF.